The 32 T cell receptor beta chains reported below all come from one sample, sequenced in a study of OX40 agonist ivuxolimab in advanced cancers. The table came from immunoSEQ multiplex PCR; TCRdb's copy has only in-frame clones and leaves some out. The data show about 46,000 clones, 88% seen once. This specimen was CD4+ or CD8+ T cells sorted from blood, taken in a trial of the OX40 agonist ivuxolimab. The receptors shown here come from an adult with an advanced solid tumor such as melanoma, head and neck, liver or kidney cancer.

This clone was seen just once. The chain uses TRBV4-1 and TRBJ2-2; D is uncertain. The ends were cut back, 4 bases at V and 2 bases at J, with 8 bases in the middle. Germline V CDR1 and CDR2: MGHRA, YSYEKL. This CDR3 contains 14 residues. The CDR3 sequence is CASSRQRNTGELFF. The DNA for the CDR3 is TGCGCCAGCAGCCGACAACGTAACACCGGGGAGCTGTTTTTT.

This sequence joins TRBV28 and TRBJ1-4, with D unclear. V was clipped by 10 bases and J by 7 bases, with 19 bases between them. Looked up from germline, CDR1 is MDHEN and CDR2 is SYDVKM. The CDR3 runs to 14 residues. The CDR3: CATLENSGGEKLFF. CDR3 nucleotide sequence: TGTGCCACCCTAGAGAACAGCGGCGGTGAAAAACTGTTTTTT.

This rearrangement joins TRBV10-1 to TRBJ2-1; 11 nucleotides agree with TRBD1. V shed 5 bases, J shed 14 bases, and the junction held 11 bases outside the gene matches. Germline-derived CDR1 and CDR2 are WNHNN and SYGVQD (reference sequence). This CDR3 has 14 residues. The CDR3 loop is CASSPGTGGIGEFF. Written as DNA, the CDR3 is TGCGCCAGCAGTCCCGGGACAGGGGGTATCGGGGAGTTCTTC.

The V gene is TRBV7-6, the J gene TRBJ2-2, with D possibly being TRBD2 (6 bases). This CDR3 has 16 amino acids. CDR1 and CDR2 (germline): SGHVS, FNYEAQ. Trimming cost V 2 bases and J 3 bases, with 13 bases left between them. The chain's CDR3 is CASSLSGTPYTGELFF. CDR3 nucleotides: TGTGCCAGCAGCTTATCCGGGACTCCCTACACCGGGGAGCTGTTTTTT.

The genes are TRBV4-1 and TRBJ1-2; D is perhaps TRBD1 (5 bases). CDR1 and CDR2 (germline): MGHRA, YSYEKL. The CDR3 has 12 residues. Trimming pared 2 bases from V and 8 bases from J, leaving 9 bases between. CDR3 in amino acids: CASSQQGWGYTF. The CDR3 DNA is TGCGCCAGCAGCCAACAGGGTTGGGGCTACACCTTC.

This clone was seen only once. The chain links TRBV5-1 to TRBJ2-3; the match to TRBD2 covers 7 bases. The V segment lost 9 bases and the J segment 1 base; nucleotides outside the gene matches: 20. CDR1 is SGHRS, CDR2 YFSETQ, per germline. This CDR3 is 18 amino acids long. The DNA for the CDR3 is TGCGCCACCAATAGGGGACTCTCGGGAGGACCTGGCACAGATACGCAGTATTTT. It yields the protein CATNRGLSGGPGTDTQYF.

The chain has TRBV19 and TRBJ2-2; 16 nucleotides agree with TRBD2. Trimming cost V 10 bases and J 6 bases; bases outside gene matches: 2. The CDR3 covers 14 residues. Germline V gene lookup returns CDR1 LNHDA and CDR2 SQIVND (reference sequence). CDR3 amino acids: CATGTSGRAGELFF. The CDR3 DNA sequence: TGTGCCACTGGGACTAGCGGGAGGGCCGGGGAGCTGTTTTTT.

The rearrangement links TRBV28 to TRBJ2-5, with D uncertain. Trimming took 4 bases from V and 7 from J, leaving 13 bases between them. This CDR3 has 13 amino acids. Germline V gene lookup returns CDR1 MDHEN and CDR2 SYDVKM. CDR3 residues: CASSSGSRGTQYF. As DNA, the CDR3 is TGTGCCAGCAGTTCCGGGTCCCGAGGGACCCAGTACTTC.

The chain uses TRBV4-1 and TRBJ1-2, with 7 bases matching TRBD1. With 4 bases clipped from V and 8 bases from J, the junction kept 10 bases outside the gene matches. This CDR3 has 14 amino acids. CDR1 MGHRA and CDR2 YSYEKL come from the germline V gene. CDR3 protein: CASSRTGVGEGYTF. For the CDR3, the DNA is TGCGCCAGCAGCCGCACAGGGGTAGGGGAGGGCTACACCTTC.

This chain uses TRBV9 with TRBJ2-2, with 10 bases fitting TRBD1. The length of the CDR3 is 16 residues. Germline loops: CDR1 SGDLS, CDR2 YYNGEE. The J segment lost 4 bases and the V segment lost 3 bases, leaving 6 bases of the junction unmatched. CDR3 nucleotide sequence: TGTGCCAGCAGCGCCCGACAGGGGGCGGGCACCGGGGAGCTGTTTTTT. Translation: CASSARQGAGTGELFF.

The chain combines TRBV11-1 with TRBJ2-7; D is undetermined. The CDR3 consists of 14 residues. Trimming pared 1 base from V and 5 bases from J, leaving 12 bases between. CDR1 and CDR2 (germline): SGHAT, FQDESV (reference sequence). CDR3 nucleotide sequence: TGTGCCAGCAGCTTAGAACAGCCATTCGACGAGCAGTACTTC. It codes for CASSLEQPFDEQYF.

This clone was detected once. The J gene is TRBJ2-5, the V gene TRBV12-5; D remains ambiguous. V was clipped by 0 bases and J by 4 bases, with 6 bases between them. Germline V gene data show CDR1 as LGHNT and CDR2 as FRNRAP. This CDR3 is built from 13 residues. The CDR3 nucleotides read TGTGCTAGTGGTTTGGTATTGGCAGAGACCCAGTACTTC. It encodes CASGLVLAETQYF.

This sequence joins TRBV19 and TRBJ1-1; 9 bases are shared with TRBD1. Germline V gene sequence: CDR1 LNHDA, CDR2 SQIVND (reference sequence). Trimming cost V 3 bases and J 11 bases; bases outside gene matches: 16. The CDR3 runs 16 residues. CDR3 amino acids: CASSILFPTGGATAFF. CDR3 nucleotide sequence: TGTGCCAGTAGTATTCTTTTCCCCACAGGGGGCGCGACCGCTTTCTTT.

This clone was found once. V usage is TRBV2 and J usage is TRBJ2-7; 8 bases are a match to TRBD1. In germline, CDR1 is SNHLY, CDR2 FYNNEI. J was trimmed by 5 bases and V by 1 base; bases with no gene match: 4. The CDR3 sequence is 14 residues long. The CDR3 DNA reads as TGTGCCAGCAGTGAAGGACAGGGGTCGAACGAGCAGTACTTC. This encodes CASSEGQGSNEQYF.

This chain links TRBV7-2 with TRBJ2-3, with a tentative D call TRBD2 (5 bases). Trimming left V 2 bases short and J 0 bases short, with 12 bases between. CDR1 and CDR2 from the germline V gene are SGHTA and FQGNSA. The CDR3 sequence is 16 residues long. CDR3 in amino acids: CASSLFSSLSTDTQYF. The CDR3 nucleotides read TGTGCCAGCAGCTTATTTTCTAGCCTAAGCACAGATACGCAGTATTTT.

V and J are TRBV2 and TRBJ1-5; 8 bases match TRBD1. The germline V gene encodes CDR1 SNHLY and CDR2 FYNNEI. The CDR3 totals 14 residues. V lost 4 bases to trimming and J lost 5 bases; unmatched junction nucleotides: 4. The CDR3 sequence: CASSALQGDQPQHF. The CDR3 nucleotides are TGTGCCAGCAGTGCGCTACAGGGGGATCAGCCCCAGCATTTT.

This clone came up a few times. The J gene is TRBJ1-2, the V gene TRBV19; perhaps TRBD1 as D (6 bases). Germline CDR1 is LNHDA and CDR2 is SQIVND (reference sequence). The V gene lost 6 bases and the J gene lost 4 bases, with 15 bases spanning the gap. There are 14 residues in the CDR3. The CDR3 DNA reads as TGTGCCAGTAGCACGACAGGACAGACCTATGGCTACACCTTC. This gives the protein CASSTTGQTYGYTF. The whole variable domain, remainder taken from reference TRBV19 and TRBJ1-2, is DGGITQSPKYLFRKEGQNVTLSCEQNLNHDAMYWYRQDPGQGLRLIYYSQIVNDFQKGDIAEGYSVSREKKESFPLTVTSAQKNPTAFYLCASSTTGQTYGYTFGSGTRLTVV.

This clone occurred once. The rearrangement uses TRBV4-1 and TRBJ2-7; unclear D gene. This CDR3 contains 15 residues. Germline loops: CDR1 MGHRA, CDR2 YSYEKL. Between the trimmed V and J ends, which lost 0 bases and 2 bases, there was a span of 11 bases. The CDR3: CASSQDGVLTYEQYF. CDR3 coding DNA: TGCGCCAGCAGCCAAGATGGGGTCCTAACCTACGAGCAGTACTTC.

The rearrangement uses TRBV30 and TRBJ2-7, with D perhaps matching TRBD1 (5 bases). The V gene's germline CDR1 is GTSNPN and CDR2 SVGIG (reference sequence). The CDR3 is made up of 13 amino acids. V lost 2 bases and J 0 bases, leaving 8 bases between the germline ends. The CDR3 nucleotides read TGTGCCTGGAGTTACGACAGCTCCTACGAGCAGTACTTC. Residues: CAWSYDSSYEQYF.

This clone was seen once. The chain combines TRBV5-1 with TRBJ1-1; possibly TRBD1 for D (6 bases). This CDR3 spans 13 amino acids. CDR1 is SGHRS and CDR2 is YFSETQ in the germline V gene. Trimming took 7 bases from V and 3 from J, leaving 13 bases between them. In DNA form, the CDR3 reads TGCGCCAGCGGACGGGCAGGGGACACTGAAGCTTTCTTT. It specifies CASGRAGDTEAFF. Together with reference TRBV5-1 and TRBJ1-1, the CDR3 gives the full variable domain: KAGVTQTPRYLIKTRGQQVTLSCSPISGHRSVSWYQQTPGQGLQFLFEYFSETQRNKGNFPGRFSGRQFSNSRSEMNVSTLELGDSALYLCASGRAGDTEAFFGQGTRLTVV.

V gene TRBV7-9 combines with J gene TRBJ2-4; perhaps TRBD2 as D (6 bases). The germline V gene has CDR1 SEHNR and CDR2 FQNEAQ (reference sequence). CDR3 size: 15 residues. With 0 bases removed from V and 12 bases from J, the gap between germline ends came to 18 bases. This CDR3 reads CASSLAGDLPQAQYF. For the CDR3, the DNA is TGTGCCAGCAGCTTAGCCGGGGACTTGCCCCAAGCTCAGTACTTC.

The chain uses TRBV7-9 and TRBJ1-2, with D perhaps TRBD1 (5 bases). V was trimmed by 3 bases and J by 6 bases, leaving 11 bases between them. From germline, CDR1 is SEHNR and CDR2 FQNEAQ (reference sequence). The CDR3 runs 13 residues. The CDR3, as DNA: TGTGCCAGCAGCTTCGTCCCGACAGATGGCTACACCTTC. The encoded protein is CASSFVPTDGYTF.

The rearrangement links TRBV2 to TRBJ2-2, with D tentatively TRBD1 or TRBD2 (5 bases each). CDR3 length: 14 residues. CDR1 and CDR2 (germline): SNHLY, FYNNEI. V lost 9 bases, J lost 4 bases, and 15 bases lay in between. CDR3 in amino acids: CASAPREFTGELFF. CDR3 DNA sequence: TGTGCCAGTGCTCCCAGGGAGTTCACCGGGGAGCTGTTTTTT.

The J gene is TRBJ1-1, the V gene TRBV4-1; D unresolved. The CDR3 totals 14 residues. The V gene's germline CDR1 is MGHRA and CDR2 YSYEKL. V gave up 3 bases and J gave up 0 bases, with 8 bases separating them. The CDR3 region is CASSQRGMNTEAFF. For the CDR3, the DNA is TGCGCCAGCAGCCAGAGAGGAATGAACACTGAAGCTTTCTTT.

The sample holds one count of this clone. The chain links TRBV19 to TRBJ2-7, with 9 bases identical to TRBD1. V lost 3 bases to trimming and J lost 4 bases; unmatched junction nucleotides: 7. This CDR3 spans 15 amino acids. Germline V gives CDR1 LNHDA, CDR2 SQIVND (reference sequence). The CDR3 coding sequence is TGTGCCAGTAGTATGTCGGGACAGGGCGGGTACGAGCAGTACTTC. Protein: CASSMSGQGGYEQYF.

V usage is TRBV7-2 and J usage is TRBJ1-5; 8 bases fit TRBD1. Germline assignment: CDR1 SGHTA and CDR2 FQGNSA. The CDR3 length is 18 residues. J gave up 5 bases and V 2 bases, and 14 bases lay outside the gene matches. Here the CDR3 reads CASSLRVLTEDRDQPQHF. Here the CDR3 DNA reads TGTGCCAGCAGCTTACGGGTTTTGACGGAGGACAGGGATCAGCCCCAGCATTTT.

This chain uses TRBV28 with TRBJ2-3, with 8 bases aligning to TRBD1. The CDR3 contains 18 residues. The germline CDR1 and CDR2 sequences are MDHEN and SYDVKM. Trimming cost V 5 bases and J 5 bases; bases outside gene matches: 18. The CDR3 reads CASSGGSAGGSGVDTQYF. For the CDR3, the DNA is TGTGCCAGCAGTGGGGGGTCCGCAGGGGGCTCGGGTGTAGATACGCAGTATTTT.

The chain uses TRBV11-1 and TRBJ1-2, with 12 positions matching TRBD1. With 6 bases clipped from V and 4 bases from J, the junction kept 9 bases outside the gene matches. The germline V gene has CDR1 SGHAT and CDR2 FQDESV (reference sequence). The CDR3 loop spans 16 amino acids. The chain's CDR3 is CASRGSGTGGVYGYTF. The DNA for the CDR3 is TGTGCCAGCAGGGGATCCGGGACAGGGGGCGTCTATGGCTACACCTTC.

The chain joins TRBV6-5 to TRBJ2-7; D remains unclear. The V gene's germline CDR1 is MNHEY and CDR2 SVGAGI. CDR3 length: 12 amino acids. V was shortened by 6 bases and J by 3 bases, with 9 bases between the two germline ends. As DNA, the CDR3 is TGTGCCAGCAGCCCCTCCTACTACGAGCAGTACTTC. Translation gives CASSPSYYEQYF.

The chain combines TRBV6-1 with TRBJ1-5; no clear D. The germline gives CDR1 MNHNS, CDR2 SASEGT. The CDR3 spans 14 residues. Between the trimmed V and J ends, which lost 5 bases and 5 bases, there was a span of 13 bases. CDR3 sequence (DNA): TGTGCCAGCAGTCGGAGGGAAGGTGATCAGCCCCAGCATTTT. It specifies CASSRREGDQPQHF.

The V and J genes are TRBV27 and TRBJ2-7, with 8 nucleotides matching TRBD1. The CDR3 extends over 15 amino acids. Per the germline V gene, CDR1 is MNHEY and CDR2 is SMNVEV (reference sequence). V was pared by 0 bases and J by 6 bases, with 7 bases of the junction left unmatched. The CDR3 sequence: CASSLSNRGMLEQYF. CDR3 coding DNA: TGTGCCAGCAGTTTATCGAACAGGGGGATGCTCGAGCAGTACTTC.

This clone was observed a few times. The V call is TRBV9, the J call TRBJ1-1, with D unresolved. Trimming left V 1 base short and J 1 base short, with 5 bases between. Germline CDR1 SGDLS, CDR2 YYNGEE. This CDR3 has 13 residues. Here the CDR3 DNA reads TGTGCCAGCAGCGTAATAGAGAACACTGAAGCTTTCTTT. This translates into CASSVIENTEAFF.